The 13 T cell receptor beta chains presented below share a single source sample, sequenced in a study of blood T cell repertoires in COVID-19. The repertoire was sequenced with immunoSEQ multiplex PCR; TCRdb's copy has only in-frame clones and lacks some. The sample records 200,000 to 250,000 clones, around 87% being singletons. Sequenced material: PBMCs or T cells enriched from blood (not recorded which). The receptor source for this set is a woman aged 45-65 years who had recovered from COVID-19.

The rearrangement joins TRBV15 to TRBJ2-1; 10 nucleotides line up with TRBD2. CDR3 length: 17 residues. Germline V lookup: CDR1 LNHNV, CDR2 YYDKDF (reference sequence). Trimming at V came to 0 bases and at J to 6 bases, leaving 8 bases not matched to a gene. The CDR3 here is CATSRDKGTSESNEQFF. The CDR3 bases are TGTGCCACCAGCAGAGATAAAGGGACTAGCGAATCCAATGAGCAGTTCTTC.

There are a few counts of this clone. The rearrangement links TRBV27 to TRBJ1-4; D uncertain. Germline V gene data show CDR1 as MNHEY and CDR2 as SMNVEV (reference sequence). Trimming took 5 bases from V and 6 from J, leaving 10 bases between them. This CDR3 comprises 13 residues. CDR3 loop: CASSGLRDEKLFF. The DNA for the CDR3 is TGTGCCAGCAGTGGACTCCGGGATGAAAAACTGTTTTTT.

In this sample, this clone turned up a few times. This rearrangement joins TRBV14 to TRBJ1-4; tentative D call: TRBD1 (5 bases). CDR1 and CDR2 (germline): SGHDN, FVKESK. The CDR3 totals 13 residues. Deletions cut 2 bases from V and 8 bases from J, with 9 bases between. This CDR3 is CASSQSGGEKLFF. CDR3 coding DNA: TGTGCCAGCAGCCAATCCGGGGGGGAAAAACTGTTTTTT. Supplemented by reference TRBV14 and TRBJ1-4, the full variable domain reads EAGVTQFPSHSVIEKGQTVTLRCDPISGHDNLYWYRRVMGKEIKFLLHFVKESKQDESGMPNNRFLAERTGGTYSTLKVQPAELEDSGVYFCASSQSGGEKLFFGSGTQLSVL.

This chain links TRBV25-1 with TRBJ1-1; possibly TRBD1 for D (5 bases). V was trimmed by 2 bases and J by 4 bases, leaving 5 bases between them. Germline CDR1 reads MGHDK; CDR2 reads SYGVNS. CDR3 length equals 12 residues. The CDR3 here is CASSEQGTEAFF. CDR3 DNA sequence: TGTGCCAGCAGTGAACAGGGCACTGAAGCTTTCTTT.

The genes are TRBV27 and TRBJ1-2; D not certain. With 5 bases removed from V and 0 bases from J, the gap between germline ends came to 25 bases. Germline V CDR1 and CDR2: MNHEY, SMNVEV (reference sequence). This CDR3 spans 19 amino acids. In DNA form, the CDR3 reads TGTGCCAGCAGTGCTCGTACCGGGATCTACCGCCGGGCTAACTATGGCTACACCTTC. Translation gives CASSARTGIYRRANYGYTF.

This chain links TRBV7-9 with TRBJ1-5; no definite D call. Germline CDR1 is SEHNR and CDR2 is FQNEAQ (reference sequence). This CDR3 is 12 amino acids long. V lost 7 bases and J lost 3, with 7 bases in between. The CDR3 spells CASNVDNQPQHF. CDR3 bases: TGTGCCAGCAACGTAGACAATCAGCCCCAGCATTTT.

This clone came up a few times. This chain links TRBV2 with TRBJ2-3, with D possibly TRBD1 on 5 matching bases. This CDR3 is 14 amino acids long. Germline V gene lookup returns CDR1 SNHLY and CDR2 FYNNEI. Between the trimmed V and J ends, which lost 10 bases and 0 bases, there was a span of 14 bases. The CDR3, as DNA: TGTGCCACCGGTTGGGGCACCAGCACAGATACGCAGTATTTT. It translates to CATGWGTSTDTQYF.

CDR3 nucleotides: TGTGCTAGTGGTAAGGGACAGGCCCACAATGAGCAGTTCTTC. The encoded protein is CASGKGQAHNEQFF. This chain links TRBV12-5 with TRBJ2-1, with 8 bases identical to TRBD1. The ends lost 5 bases at V and 5 bases at J; junction bases unmatched: 5. Germline V gene data show CDR1 as LGHNT and CDR2 as FRNRAP. The CDR3 has 14 residues.

The chain carries TRBV5-1 and TRBJ1-4; 7 bases agree with TRBD1. CDR1 SGHRS and CDR2 YFSETQ come from the germline V gene. This CDR3 comprises 14 residues. Trimming removed 4 bases from V and 4 bases from J; junction bases left unmatched: 4. CDR3 sequence: CASSRGTDNEKLFF. As DNA, the CDR3 is TGCGCCAGCAGCCGCGGGACAGATAATGAAAAACTGTTTTTT.

The genes are TRBV7-9 and TRBJ1-6, with 8 positions matching TRBD1. The CDR3 contains 15 residues. The V gene's germline CDR1 is SEHNR and CDR2 FQNEAQ (reference sequence). V shed 5 bases, J shed 7 bases, and the junction held 7 bases outside the gene matches. DNA for the CDR3: TGTGCCAGCAGCCAAAATACAGGGGGGAATTCACCCCTCCACTTT. This translates into CASSQNTGGNSPLHF.

The chain recombines TRBV19 with TRBJ1-5; D might be TRBD1 (5 bases). Trimming took off 3 bases at V and 5 bases at J, with 8 bases between the two ends. CDR1 LNHDA and CDR2 SQIVND come from the germline V gene (reference sequence). The CDR3 length is 13 residues. CDR3 DNA: TGTGCCAGTAGTATTATGACAGATCAGCCCCAGCATTTT. It translates to CASSIMTDQPQHF.

This clone occurred a few times. This same CDR3 is encoded by further DNA sequences in the sample. This chain uses TRBV3-1 (or the pseudogene TRBV3-2) with TRBJ2-7; no reliable D call. V lost 2 bases, J lost 2 bases, and 4 bases lay in between. From germline, CDR1 is LGHDT and CDR2 YNNKEL (reference sequence). The length of the CDR3 is 12 residues. The DNA of the CDR3 is TGTGCCAGCAGCCAAAACACCTACGAGCAGTACTTC. Encoded protein: CASSQNTYEQYF.

The chain uses TRBV4-1 and TRBJ1-2; 9 positions match TRBD1. The V and J ends lost 0 bases and 6 bases, in that order; junction bases with no gene match: 8. Looked up from germline, CDR1 is MGHRA and CDR2 is YSYEKL. CDR3 size: 16 residues. The CDR3 DNA follows: TGCGCCAGCAGCCAAGATCATACGACAGGGGGTCATGGCTACACCTTC. Translated, it gives CASSQDHTTGGHGYTF.